This T cell receptor (beta chain) came from a study of cytomegalovirus exposure and HLA in healthy donors. General study points: Investigators reported 150 to 200 TCR beta chains as tied to cytomegalovirus. Relative to equally common others, HLA-associated TCR beta chains showed greater clonal expansion in a later analysis.

Notes on this clone: The target antigen is unknown.

The CDR3 length is 15 residues. The germline gives CDR1 SGHAT, CDR2 FQNNGV. Trimming cost V 1 base and J 1 base; bases outside gene matches: 4. Primers for the PCR totalled 60 Vbeta and 13 Jbeta. Original processing notes: Unique TCR beta chains totaled roughly 81 million in a later count, with around 10 million of them shared. Sequencing was performed with immunoSEQ multiplex PCR; in TCRdb, only in-frame clones are kept and a portion is missing. V and J calls and clone size follow that table, whereas D and trimming were derived from the DNA. The table lists around 130,000 clones, approximately 80% of them singletons, with 5.9% in the top ten. There were likely unrecorded immune exposures, though donors were nominally healthy when sampled.

The clonotype originates from a woman between 40 and 50 years old in good health and CMV-seropositive. The V and J genes are TRBV11-2 and TRBJ2-7, with TRBD1 matching over 7 bases. Sample: PBMCs. CDR3 coding DNA: TGTGCCAGCAGCTTAGGGCCAGGGGGTTCCTACGAGCAGTACTTC. The encoded protein is CASSLGPGGSYEQYF.